Following are 5 T cell receptor beta chains from one sample sequenced in a study of T-cell memory formation after mild COVID-19. From the 5' RACE reads, TCRdb called clonotypes with MiXCR, one entry per CDR3 protein. The table includes about 560,000 distinct CDR3 sequences, roughly a sixth detected once. The sample taken for sequencing was PBMCs or a T cell subset sorted from them (not recorded which). The receptors stem from an adult woman who had mild COVID-19 (a few samples of this study predate the infection). Cell type and time point are not known.

This clonotype occurred many times. This chain uses TRBV5-1 with TRBJ2-3; 11 bases match TRBD2. The germline V gene has CDR1 SGHRS and CDR2 YFSETQ. V trimming: 1 base; J trimming: 6 bases; junction bases outside the gene matches: 7. The CDR3 is made up of 16 amino acids. This CDR3 is CASSLLASGRRDTQYF. The CDR3 bases are TGCGCCAGCAGCTTGTTGGCTAGCGGGAGGAGGGATACGCAGTATTTT.

The chain combines TRBV6-6 with TRBJ2-3, with 8 bases identical to TRBD1. Per the germline V gene, CDR1 is MNHNY and CDR2 is SVGAGI (reference sequence). J was trimmed by 0 bases and V by 6 bases; bases with no gene match: 5. The CDR3 loop spans 15 amino acids. The CDR3 is CASRTGVSSTDTQYF. The CDR3 DNA is TGTGCCAGCAGGACAGGGGTCTCTAGCACAGATACGCAGTATTTT.

V and J are TRBV5-5 and TRBJ1-4, with a weak D call TRBD1 (5 bases). CDR1 SGHKS and CDR2 YYEKEE come from the germline V gene (reference sequence). This CDR3 region has 15 residues. V shed 1 base and J shed 6 bases, with 13 bases lying between them. The CDR3 reads CASSLPVGPDEKLFF. The CDR3 DNA reads as TGTGCCAGCAGCTTGCCAGTGGGACCAGATGAAAAACTGTTTTTT.

This clonotype was seen a handful of times. The chain has TRBV15 and TRBJ1-4; D is perhaps TRBD1 (6 bases). V was pared by 5 bases and J by 6 bases, with 13 bases between. The CDR3 is 14 amino acids. Germline lookup yields CDR1 LNHNV and CDR2 YYDKDF (reference sequence). The CDR3 protein is CATSLKGGHEKLFF. CDR3 sequence (DNA): TGTGCCACCAGCCTAAAAGGGGGTCATGAAAAACTGTTTTTT.

This clonotype has only a few counts. The V call is TRBV20-1, the J call TRBJ2-7; D might be TRBD1 or TRBD2, each matching 5 bases. V lost 2 bases, J lost 4 bases, and 15 bases lay in between. Germline V CDR1 and CDR2: DFQATT, SNEGSKA (reference sequence). The CDR3 spans 14 residues. CDR3 amino acids: CSARKSGPGYEQYF. The CDR3 DNA reads as TGCAGTGCTAGAAAGTCGGGACCTGGGTACGAGCAGTACTTC.